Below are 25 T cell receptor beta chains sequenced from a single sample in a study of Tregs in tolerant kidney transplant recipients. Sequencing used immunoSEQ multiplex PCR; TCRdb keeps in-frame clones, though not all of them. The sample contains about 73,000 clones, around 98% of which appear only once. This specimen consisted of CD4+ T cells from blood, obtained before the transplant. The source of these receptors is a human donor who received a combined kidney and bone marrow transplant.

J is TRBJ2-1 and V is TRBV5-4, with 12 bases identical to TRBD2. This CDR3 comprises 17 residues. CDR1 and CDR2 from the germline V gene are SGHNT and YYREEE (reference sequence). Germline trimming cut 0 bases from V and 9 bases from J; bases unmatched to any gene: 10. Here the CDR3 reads CASSLVLAGGPGGEQFF. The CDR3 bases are TGTGCCAGCAGCTTGGTTCTAGCGGGAGGGCCGGGGGGTGAGCAGTTCTTC.

The CDR3 bases are TGTGCCAGCAGTGACTCGAATTCGGGTCTAGCGGGATACAATGAGCAGTTCTTC. Its translation: CASSDSNSGLAGYNEQFF. V and J are TRBV6-4 and TRBJ2-1, with 9 bases lining up with TRBD2. Unmatched junction bases numbered 10, after V lost 0 bases and J lost 4 bases. Germline values: CDR1 MRHNA, CDR2 SNTAGT. The length of the CDR3 is 18 residues.

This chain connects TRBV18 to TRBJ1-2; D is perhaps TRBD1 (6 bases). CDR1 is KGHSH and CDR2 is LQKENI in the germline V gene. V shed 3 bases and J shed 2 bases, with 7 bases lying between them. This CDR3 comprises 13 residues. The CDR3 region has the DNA TGTGCCAGCTCACCCGGGACAAACTATGGCTACACCTTC. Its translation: CASSPGTNYGYTF.

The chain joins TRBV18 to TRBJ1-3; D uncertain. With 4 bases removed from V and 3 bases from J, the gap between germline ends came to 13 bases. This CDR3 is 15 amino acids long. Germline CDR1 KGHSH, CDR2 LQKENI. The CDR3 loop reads CASSQAGVFGNTIYF. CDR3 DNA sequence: TGTGCCAGCTCACAAGCCGGGGTGTTTGGAAACACCATATATTTT.

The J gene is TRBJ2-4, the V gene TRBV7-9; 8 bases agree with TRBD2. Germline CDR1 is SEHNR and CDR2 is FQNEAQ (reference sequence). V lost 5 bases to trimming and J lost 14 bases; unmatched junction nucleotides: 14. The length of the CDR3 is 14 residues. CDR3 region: CASSRTVGAGEEYF. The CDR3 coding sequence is TGTGCCAGCAGCCGGACGGTGGGAGCGGGAGAGGAGTACTTC.

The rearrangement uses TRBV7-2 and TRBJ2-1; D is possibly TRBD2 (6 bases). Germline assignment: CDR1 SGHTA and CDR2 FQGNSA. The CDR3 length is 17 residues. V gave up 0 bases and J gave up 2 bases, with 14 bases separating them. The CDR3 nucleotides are TGTGCCAGCAGCTTAGCGCTCCAGCGGAGGGCCTACAATGAGCAGTTCTTC. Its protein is CASSLALQRRAYNEQFF.

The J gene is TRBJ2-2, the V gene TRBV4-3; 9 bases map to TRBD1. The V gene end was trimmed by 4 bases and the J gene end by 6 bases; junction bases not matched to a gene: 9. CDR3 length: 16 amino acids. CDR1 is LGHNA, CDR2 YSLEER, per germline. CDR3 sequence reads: CASSPRTGVVPGELFF. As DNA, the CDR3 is TGCGCCAGCAGCCCTCGGACAGGGGTTGTCCCCGGGGAGCTGTTTTTT.

For the CDR3, the DNA is TGTGCCAGCAGCTCCCTGGGACTAGCGGCAACCTACGAGCAGTACTTC. Its protein is CASSSLGLAATYEQYF. The genes are TRBV11-3 and TRBJ2-7, with TRBD2 matching over 11 bases. CDR1 is SGHNT and CDR2 is YENEEA in the germline V gene. The V segment lost 4 bases and the J segment 2 bases; nucleotides outside the gene matches: 7. The CDR3 is made up of 16 amino acids. The full variable domain, with the rest looked up from reference TRBV11-3 and TRBJ2-7, is EAGVVQSPRYKIIEKKQPVAFWCNPISGHNTLYWYLQNLGQGPELLIRYENEEAVDDSQLPKDRFSAERLKGVDSTLKIQPAELGDSAVYLCASSSLGLAATYEQYFGPGTRLTVT.

The CDR3 DNA reads TGTGCCAGCATCCCTAGCGGGGGCCGGGAGACCCAGTACTTC. Its translation is CASIPSGGRETQYF. The chain joins TRBV2 to TRBJ2-5; 10 positions match TRBD2. CDR1 is SNHLY and CDR2 is FYNNEI in the germline V gene. There are 14 residues in the CDR3. V was pared by 7 bases and J by 5 bases, with 7 bases of the junction left unmatched.

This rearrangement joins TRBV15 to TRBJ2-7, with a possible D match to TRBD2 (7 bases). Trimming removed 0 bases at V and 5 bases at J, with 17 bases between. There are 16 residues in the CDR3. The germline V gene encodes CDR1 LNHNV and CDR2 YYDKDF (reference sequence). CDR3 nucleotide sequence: TGTGCCACCAGCAGAGACGGGAACAGGGAGGGAGACGAGCAGTACTTC. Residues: CATSRDGNREGDEQYF.

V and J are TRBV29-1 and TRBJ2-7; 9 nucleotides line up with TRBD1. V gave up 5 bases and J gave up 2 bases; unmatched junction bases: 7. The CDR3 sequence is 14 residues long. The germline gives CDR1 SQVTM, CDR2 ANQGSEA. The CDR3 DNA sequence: TGCAGCGTTCGTCCGGGACAGGGAACCTACGAGCAGTACTTC. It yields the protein CSVRPGQGTYEQYF.

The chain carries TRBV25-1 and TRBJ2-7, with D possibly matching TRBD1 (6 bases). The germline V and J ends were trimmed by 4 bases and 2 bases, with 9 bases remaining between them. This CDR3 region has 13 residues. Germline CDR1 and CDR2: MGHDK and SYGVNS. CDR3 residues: CASSGTGTYEQYF. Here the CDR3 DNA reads TGTGCCAGCAGTGGCACAGGGACCTACGAGCAGTACTTC.

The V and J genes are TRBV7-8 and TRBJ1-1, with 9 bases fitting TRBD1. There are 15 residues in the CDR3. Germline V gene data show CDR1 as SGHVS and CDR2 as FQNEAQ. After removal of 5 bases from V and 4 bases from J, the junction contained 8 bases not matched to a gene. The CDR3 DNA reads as TGTGCCAGCAGCCCCCGGGACAGGGTATTCACTGAAGCTTTCTTT. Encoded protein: CASSPRDRVFTEAFF.

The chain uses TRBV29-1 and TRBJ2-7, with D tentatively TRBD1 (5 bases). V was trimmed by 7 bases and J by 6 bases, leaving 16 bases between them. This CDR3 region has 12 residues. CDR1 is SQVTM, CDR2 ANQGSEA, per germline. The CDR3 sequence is CSGGHGSGEQYF. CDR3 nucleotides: TGCAGCGGCGGACACGGGTCGGGCGAGCAGTACTTC.

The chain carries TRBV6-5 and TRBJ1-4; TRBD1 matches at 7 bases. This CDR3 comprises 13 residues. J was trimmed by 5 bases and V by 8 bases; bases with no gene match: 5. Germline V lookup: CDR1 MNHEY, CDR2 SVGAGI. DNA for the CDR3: TGTGCCAGCGGGGACAGCTTAAATGAAAAACTGTTTTTT. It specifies CASGDSLNEKLFF.

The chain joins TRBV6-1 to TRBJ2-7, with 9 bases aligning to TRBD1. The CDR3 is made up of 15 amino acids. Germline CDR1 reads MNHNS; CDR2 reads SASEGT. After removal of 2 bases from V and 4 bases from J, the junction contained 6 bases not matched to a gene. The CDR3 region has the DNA TGTGCCAGCAGTGAACCGGACAGGGGTCAGTACGAGCAGTACTTC. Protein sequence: CASSEPDRGQYEQYF.

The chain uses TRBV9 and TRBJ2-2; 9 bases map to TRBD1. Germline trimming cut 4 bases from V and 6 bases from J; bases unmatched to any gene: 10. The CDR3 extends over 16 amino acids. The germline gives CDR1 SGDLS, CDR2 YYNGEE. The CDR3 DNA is TGTGCCAGCAGCCTAGCCGGGACAGGGACCCCCGGGGAGCTGTTTTTT. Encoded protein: CASSLAGTGTPGELFF.

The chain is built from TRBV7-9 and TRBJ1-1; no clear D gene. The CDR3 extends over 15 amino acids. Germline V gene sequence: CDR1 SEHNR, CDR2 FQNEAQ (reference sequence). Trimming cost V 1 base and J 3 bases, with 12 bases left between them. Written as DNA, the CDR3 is TGTGCCAGCAGCTTAGTGCCGAAACAACACACTGAAGCTTTCTTT. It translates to CASSLVPKQHTEAFF.

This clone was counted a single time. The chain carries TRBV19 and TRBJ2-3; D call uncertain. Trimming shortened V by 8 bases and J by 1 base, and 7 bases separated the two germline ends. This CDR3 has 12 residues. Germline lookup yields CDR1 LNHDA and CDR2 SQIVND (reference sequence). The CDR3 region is CASAAGTDTQYF. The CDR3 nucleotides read TGTGCCAGTGCCGCGGGCACAGATACGCAGTATTTT.

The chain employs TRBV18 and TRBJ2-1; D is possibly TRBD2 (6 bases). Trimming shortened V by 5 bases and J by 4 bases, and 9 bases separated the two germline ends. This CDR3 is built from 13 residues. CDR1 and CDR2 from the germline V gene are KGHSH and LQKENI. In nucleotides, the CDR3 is TGTGCCAGCTCATCGGACTATTACAATGAGCAGTTCTTC. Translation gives CASSSDYYNEQFF.

The CDR3 reads CASATRAGGADTQYF. The CDR3 bases are TGTGCCAGCGCGACCCGGGCGGGGGGGGCAGATACGCAGTATTTT. The V and J genes are TRBV7-2 and TRBJ2-3, with 9 bases that match TRBD2. The trim removed 8 bases at V and 4 bases at J, leaving 10 bases unmatched. Germline-derived CDR1 and CDR2 are SGHTA and FQGNSA. The CDR3 is 15 residues long.

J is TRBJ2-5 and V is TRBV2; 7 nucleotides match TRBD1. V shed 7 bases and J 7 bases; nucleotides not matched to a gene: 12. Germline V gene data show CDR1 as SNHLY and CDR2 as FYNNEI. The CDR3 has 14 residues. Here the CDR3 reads CASTRQGVDGTQYF. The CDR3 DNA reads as TGTGCCAGCACCCGACAGGGCGTGGACGGGACCCAGTACTTC.

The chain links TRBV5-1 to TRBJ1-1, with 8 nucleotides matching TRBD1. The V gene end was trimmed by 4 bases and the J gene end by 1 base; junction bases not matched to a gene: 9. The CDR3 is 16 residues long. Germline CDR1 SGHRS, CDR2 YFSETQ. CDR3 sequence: CASSRSPGGSNTEAFF. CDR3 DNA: TGCGCCAGCAGCCGGTCCCCAGGGGGCTCGAACACTGAAGCTTTCTTT. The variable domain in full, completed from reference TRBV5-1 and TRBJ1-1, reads KAGVTQTPRYLIKTRGQQVTLSCSPISGHRSVSWYQQTPGQGLQFLFEYFSETQRNKGNFPGRFSGRQFSNSRSEMNVSTLELGDSALYLCASSRSPGGSNTEAFFGQGTRLTVV.

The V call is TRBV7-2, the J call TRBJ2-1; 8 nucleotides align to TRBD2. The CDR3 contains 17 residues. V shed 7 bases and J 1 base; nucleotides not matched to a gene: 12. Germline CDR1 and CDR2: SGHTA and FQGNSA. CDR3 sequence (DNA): TGTGCCAGCACCCCCCTACTAGCGGCACTATCCTACAATGAGCAGTTCTTC. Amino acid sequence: CASTPLLAALSYNEQFF.

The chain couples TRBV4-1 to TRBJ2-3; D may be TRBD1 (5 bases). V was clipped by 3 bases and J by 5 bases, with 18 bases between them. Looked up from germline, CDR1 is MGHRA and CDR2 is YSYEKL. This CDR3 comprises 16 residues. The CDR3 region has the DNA TGCGCCAGCAGCCAGGACCGCGTGGGGCTGGGAGATACGCAGTATTTT. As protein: CASSQDRVGLGDTQYF.